This T cell receptor (beta chain) emerged from a study of response to subunit inactivated influenza vaccine. Germline loops: CDR1 GTSNPN, CDR2 SVGIG (reference sequence). The CDR3 contains 14 residues. V lost 0 bases and J lost 5, with 14 bases in between. From the RT-PCR reads, TCRdb called clonotypes with MiXCR, one entry per CDR3 protein. The sample lists about 780,000 distinct CDR3 sequences, approximately 18% seen once, with approximately 11% in the top ten. This TCR came from a man between 45 and 60 years old who received an inactivated influenza vaccine. Here the sequenced sample was PBMCs from blood, taken roughly 5 days after vaccination. The chain combines TRBV30 with TRBJ2-7; a possible D gene is TRBD1 (6 bases). The CDR3 spells CAWSVLNRDHEQYF. The CDR3 coding sequence is TGTGCCTGGAGTGTATTGAACAGGGACCACGAGCAGTACTTC.